Described below is a single T cell receptor (beta chain) sequence and its context. Its antigen is currently unknown. This CDR3 contains 12 residues. V shed 5 bases and J shed 4 bases, with 8 bases lying between them. Germline assignment: CDR1 SGHVS and CDR2 FQNEAQ. The data originate from a study of cytomegalovirus exposure and HLA in healthy donors. Regarding the study as a whole: Accurate predictions that matched the HLA-A and HLA-B alleles of most subjects were reportedly made from TCR beta sequences.

Researchers ran the PCR with 60 Vbeta and 13 Jbeta primers. Assay: immunoSEQ multiplex PCR; the TCRdb copy retains only in-frame clones and omits some. This table holds around 100,000 clones, 65% to 85% found once. The chain combines TRBV7-8 with TRBJ2-5; no clear D. The material sequenced was PBMCs. The clonotype originates from a woman in her 30s in good health and CMV-seropositive. The chain's CDR3 is CASSPSGETQYF. The CDR3, as DNA: TGTGCCAGCAGCCCTAGTGGAGAGACCCAGTACTTC. Full variable domain (missing parts from reference TRBV7-8 and TRBJ2-5): GAGVSQSPRYKVAKRGQDVALRCDPISGHVSLFWYQQALGQGPEFLTYFQNEAQLDKSGLPSDRFFAERPEGSVSTLKIQRTQQEDSAVYLCASSPSGETQYFGPGTRLLVL.